Shown below are 10 T cell receptor beta chains from a single sample sequenced in a study of regulatory T cells in long-lasting Graves disease. To make TCR beta libraries, researchers used iRepertoire HTBI primers and Arm-PCR of CDR3 regions. TCRdb re-analysed the multiplex PCR reads in MiXCR, keeping a single row per CDR3 protein. The sample includes roughly 510,000 distinct CDR3 sequences, 15% to 20% of them seen just once. Stated time point: newly diagnosed GD, antithyroid drugs for less than 3 months. The authors made the TCR library using RNA they extracted from PBMCs. The same sample was also studied in work on T cells in Graves' hyperthyroidism and ophthalmopathy.

Material: peripheral blood mononuclear cells (PBMCs), obtained at new diagnosis, from a patient treated with antithyroid drugs. These receptors were obtained from a man younger than 30 with Graves disease.

In this sample, this clonotype turned up many times. V gene TRBV2 combines with J gene TRBJ2-7; D is ambiguous. This CDR3 spans 13 amino acids. Trimming took off 7 bases at V and 6 bases at J, with 16 bases between the two ends. From germline, CDR1 is SNHLY and CDR2 FYNNEI. The CDR3 region is CASNVGRVGEQYF. The CDR3 DNA is TGTGCCAGCAATGTCGGTAGGGTGGGCGAGCAGTACTTC.

This clonotype turned up a few times. The chain uses TRBV2 and TRBJ2-7; the D gene could be TRBD1 or TRBD2 (5 bases each). V was shortened by 9 bases and J by 6 bases, with 18 bases between the two germline ends. Germline CDR1 reads SNHLY; CDR2 reads FYNNEI. The CDR3 totals 13 residues. The CDR3 DNA sequence: TGTGCCAGTAGACCGGGACCGGCCGGCGAGCAGTACTTC. It encodes CASRPGPAGEQYF.

The chain employs TRBV7-2 and TRBJ2-3; 10 nucleotides align to TRBD2. The CDR3 is 15 residues long. Losses at the gene ends were 4 bases for V and 3 bases for J; bases not matched to a gene: 4. Germline CDR1 and CDR2: SGHTA and FQGNSA. The DNA for the CDR3 is TGTGCCAGCAGCTCACTAGCGGGGCCGACAGATACGCAGTATTTT. The encoded protein is CASSSLAGPTDTQYF.

V is TRBV2 and J is TRBJ1-5; 7 bases align to TRBD1. Germline V gives CDR1 SNHLY, CDR2 FYNNEI. The length of the CDR3 is 15 residues. The V gene end was trimmed by 6 bases and the J gene end by 0 bases; junction bases not matched to a gene: 5. The CDR3 sequence: CASRQGDYSNQPQHF. CDR3 coding DNA: TGTGCCAGCAGGCAGGGGGACTATAGCAATCAGCCCCAGCATTTT.

This clonotype was counted ten times or more. V is TRBV18 and J is TRBJ2-5, with D perhaps assigned TRBD1 or TRBD2 (5 bases each). Germline loops: CDR1 KGHSH, CDR2 LQKENI. Trimming cost V 3 bases and J 5 bases, with 10 bases left between them. The CDR3 contains 13 residues. This CDR3 is CASSPGTLETQYF. The CDR3 region has the DNA TGTGCCAGCTCACCCGGGACCTTGGAGACCCAGTACTTC.

This clonotype was observed at least ten times. This rearrangement joins TRBV28 to TRBJ1-5; the D is unclear. The germline V gene has CDR1 MDHEN and CDR2 SYDVKM. Trimming left V 6 bases short and J 4 bases short, with 10 bases between. This CDR3 has 13 amino acids. DNA of the CDR3: TGTGCCAGCAGGGCAGGTTTGAATCAGCCCCAGCATTTT. It yields the protein CASRAGLNQPQHF.

The chain couples TRBV4-1 to TRBJ2-5, with D uncertain. Germline lookup yields CDR1 MGHRA and CDR2 YSYEKL. CDR3 size: 14 residues. V lost 4 bases and J 1 base, leaving 10 bases between the germline ends. The CDR3 region has the DNA TGCGCCAGCAGCCCCCGGCCGCCCCAAGAGACCCAGTACTTC. Encoded protein: CASSPRPPQETQYF.

Only a few counts were recorded for this clonotype. V gene TRBV5-1 combines with J gene TRBJ2-1, with D maybe TRBD1 (5 bases). CDR3 size: 17 residues. V was clipped by 3 bases and J by 0 bases, with 16 bases between them. The germline V gene has CDR1 SGHRS and CDR2 YFSETQ. The CDR3, as DNA: TGCGCCAGCAGCTCCGACAGTCTCTATAGCTCCTACAATGAGCAGTTCTTC. This gives the protein CASSSDSLYSSYNEQFF.

Many counts were recorded for this clonotype. This rearrangement joins TRBV2 to TRBJ2-7; D possibly matches TRBD1 or TRBD2 (5 bases each). The CDR3 extends over 13 amino acids. Looked up from germline, CDR1 is SNHLY and CDR2 is FYNNEI. Trimming removed 6 bases from V and 0 bases from J, with 9 bases in between. The CDR3 sequence is CASRRDDSYEQYF. CDR3 in DNA: TGTGCCAGCAGAAGGGACGACTCCTACGAGCAGTACTTC.

The chain joins TRBV18 to TRBJ1-1, with D hard to call. This CDR3 has 15 amino acids. From germline, CDR1 is KGHSH and CDR2 LQKENI. Trimming shortened V by 4 bases and J by 3 bases, and 15 bases separated the two germline ends. The CDR3 is CASSQNLGEDTEAFF. The CDR3 coding sequence is TGTGCCAGCTCACAAAACCTCGGGGAGGACACTGAAGCTTTCTTT.